This TCR beta chain was documented in a study of cytomegalovirus exposure and HLA in healthy donors. PCR amplification relied on 60 Vbeta primers (plus 13 Jbeta primers). Produced via immunoSEQ multiplex PCR; TCRdb's table is partial and in-frame only. The sample has around 48,000 clones. The TCR was taken from a female donor in good health and CMV-seronegative. The sequencing input was PBMCs.

CDR3: CASRVQGTSYGYTF. In nucleotides, the CDR3 is TGTGCCAGCAGAGTACAGGGGACCTCCTATGGCTACACCTTC. V gene TRBV2 combines with J gene TRBJ1-2; 7 nucleotides align to TRBD1. Germline trimming cut 6 bases from V and 4 bases from J; bases unmatched to any gene: 8. Germline V gene sequence: CDR1 SNHLY, CDR2 FYNNEI. The CDR3 extends over 14 amino acids.